This T cell receptor beta chain was found in a study of cytomegalovirus exposure and HLA in healthy donors. Whole-study results and caveats: Apart from CMV serostatus, no immune exposure information was available. CMV antigen specificity of three CMV-associated chains was confirmed in vitro. In the analysis, some V segments, TRBV6-2 and TRBV6-3 included, were excluded as indistinguishable.

In the PCR, 60 Vbeta and 13 Jbeta primers were used. Profiled with immunoSEQ multiplex PCR; TCRdb holds only in-frame clones, not every one. The data show 150,000 to 200,000 clones, around 80% seen once. There are 11 residues in the CDR3. Germline CDR1 and CDR2: SNHLY and FYNNEI. The ends were cut back, 10 bases at V and 7 bases at J, with 14 bases in the middle. About this clone itself: The antigen remains undetermined.

The specimen was PBMCs. The TCR originated in a woman aged 40 to 50 in good health and CMV-seropositive. V gene TRBV2 combines with J gene TRBJ2-7; weak D call: TRBD1 (6 bases). CDR3 DNA: TGTGCCACCTCGGGACACCCAGAGCAGTACTTC. Translating it yields CATSGHPEQYF.